Presented here are 3 T cell receptor beta chains from one specimen sequenced in a study of T cell repertoires in cytomegalovirus infection. TCRdb passed the reads through MiXCR, listing each CDR3 protein once. The sample lists over 300,000 distinct CDR3 sequences, 9.5% occurring once. The sample taken for sequencing was PBMCs. These receptors were obtained from a human donor in good health (CMV status not recorded). Some clones in this sample may be carry-over from other donors' samples.

This clonotype was seen repeatedly, ten times or more. The chain carries TRBV20-1 and TRBJ2-1, with a tentative D call TRBD2 (5 bases). Germline CDR1 reads DFQATT; CDR2 reads SNEGSKA (reference sequence). V gave up 6 bases and J gave up 1 base, with 13 bases separating them. The CDR3 length is 14 residues. Here the CDR3 reads CSARLGGSYNEQFF. The CDR3 DNA is TGCAGTGCCCGCCTGGGCGGGTCCTACAATGAGCAGTTCTTC.

This clonotype showed up many times. J is TRBJ2-2 and V is TRBV7-6; D remains unclear. The CDR3 covers 15 residues. V lost 0 bases, J lost 4 bases, and 9 bases lay in between. CDR1 is SGHVS, CDR2 FNYEAQ, per germline. CDR3 residues: CASSLAVAFTGELFF. The CDR3 DNA reads TGTGCCAGCAGCTTAGCGGTAGCTTTCACCGGGGAGCTGTTTTTT.

The gene calls are TRBV12-3 or TRBV12-4 and TRBJ2-1; 10 positions agree with TRBD2. V lost 6 bases to trimming and J lost 6 bases; unmatched junction nucleotides: 5. The CDR3 sequence is 14 residues long. The CDR3 nucleotides read TGTGCCAGCAGCTCCCGACTAGCGGGCAATGAGCAGTTCTTC. This encodes CASSSRLAGNEQFF.